This record looks at one TCR beta chain sequence and its context. There is no known antigen for this receptor. No quality values exist for individual bases; no much larger clone is one base distant. This sample is part of a study of blood T cells in healthy people across ages (dated by TCRdb to between 2014 and 2017). Notes on the research overall: In model experiments, template switching captured roughly one uniquely barcoded TCR beta cDNA molecule for every two T cells. Using the same blood draw, the study looked at two additional independent replicas of 1 million unique cDNA reads for two donors, one aged 18 to 30 and the other aged 80 or older. To track age-related changes in TCR beta repertoire diversity, the study relied on deep sequencing normalized with unique cDNA molecular identifiers. To avoid experimental bias, donors of different ages were spread randomly across the sequencing lanes. Four age groups were formed from the donors: young (average approximately 17 years), middle-aged (just under 40), aged (around 68) and long-lived (approximately 78). General conclusions and limits of the study: The CMV infection status of donors was not known, potentially confounding age-related changes in expanded clonotypes. The long-lived group showed more naive CD4+ T cells, fewer expanded clones and increased TCR diversity than the aged group, suggesting age selection. A strong correlation was found between observed TCR beta diversity and the percentage of naive T cells measured by flow cytometry. Estimates of total diversity from one million sequenced T cells were regarded as lower bounds and underestimates. Since profiling was done on bulk unsorted PBMCs, naive and antigen-experienced compartments could not be conclusively compared. As age increased, observed TCR beta diversity per million T cells dropped in a roughly linear way, and a significant reduction was already evident by age around 41.

The germline V gene encodes CDR1 SGHKS and CDR2 YYEKEE (reference sequence). The germline V and J ends show losses of 3 bases and 1 base respectively, and no gene match explains 4 bases of the junction. Inclusive of the bounding cysteine and phenylalanine, the CDR3 is 16 residues long. The DNA shown is the 48-base CDR3, in frame from base 1. Preparation of the library involved 5' RACE. Sequenced using an Illumina HiSeq 2500. A second roughly 6 to 11 cycle PCR used a sample-barcoded 5' primer and a J-beta primer mix. A template-switch 5' adaptor carrying 12 random nucleotides introduced a unique molecular identifier onto each TCR beta cDNA molecule. At least 3 million CDR3-containing paired-end reads were obtained from each sample. All of the RNA was converted into first-strand cDNA using the Mint cDNA synthesis kit, with a TRBC-specific oligonucleotide serving as the primer. Following uracil-DNA glycosylase treatment, a first 18-cycle PCR with universal primers M1SS and BC2_uni_R was performed on all cDNA. From the authors' description of their analysis: For normalization, 1 million high-quality reads were randomly selected from each sample, with every read carrying a distinct molecular identifier. Instead of being binned into consensus sequences, reads with shared molecular identifiers were discarded. MiTCR, set to a Q25 quality threshold and the strictest error-elimination algorithm, was used for CDR3 identification, clonotype clustering and error correction. A nonparametric unseen species model using Euler transformation provided a lower-bound estimate of total TCR beta diversity. TCRdb reworked the public reads: Q25 trimming with fastp, MiXCR clone assembly, productive beta chains retained. CDR3 protein sequences are deduplicated, and each keeps its most common genes and DNA. TCRdb's processing, not the study's, gives the V and J calls here. Counted in this sample were roughly 800,000 distinct CDR3 sequences; 58% of them appeared once. Approximately 23% of the sample is in the top ten clones.

The roughly 39 donors, aged roughly 6 to 90 years, were systemically healthy Caucasian individuals from Russia. Each donor gave roughly 9 milliliters of peripheral blood, drawn into EDTA-treated Vacutainer tubes. Ficoll-Paque density-gradient centrifugation was used to isolate PBMCs, with at least 6 million per sample. Trizol reagent was used to extract total RNA from PBMCs, with at least 5.5 micrograms per sample. For every donor, flow cytometry on a PBMC aliquot measured the percentage of naive CD45RAhigh/CD27high T cells. The receptor's source is a man aged 30-40 years in good health. The V gene is TRBV5-5 and the J gene is TRBJ2-2, with 9 junctional bases fitting TRBD2. Input material: blood. The nucleotides are TGTGCCAGCAGCTCGAGAGCGGGAGGGAACACCGGGGAGCTGTTTTTT. Its protein reads: CASSSRAGGNTGELFF.